The rows below give T cell receptor beta chains drawn from one sample of a study of beta chain features in type 1 diabetes. Clones were read by immunoSEQ multiplex PCR, and TCRdb kept only the in-frame ones, dropping some. Among roughly 300,000 clones, roughly 8% were seen once, and the ten largest hold less than 0.45%. Sequenced: central memory CD4+ T cells from blood. Source of these receptors: a young woman in good health. CDR3s include the opening cysteine and the closing phenylalanine or tryptophan. A D gene is named only where the DNA matches it firmly. For some rows the clone size is stated as once, few or many, or as a class when expanded; others skip it.

TRBJ2-3 TRBV7-3 few . CASSPQGQTTDTQYF TGTGCCAGCAGCCCTCAGGGGCAAACCACAGATACGCAGTATTTT
TRBJ2-3 TRBV28 many TRBD2 CASSYGAGITDTQYF TGTGCCAGCAGTTACGGAGCGGGAATCACAGATACGCAGTATTTT
TRBJ2-5 TRBV27 many . CASSLTQGRRETQYF TGTGCCAGCAGTTTAACCCAGGGGCGACGAGAGACCCAGTACTTC
TRBJ1-5 TRBV10-3 . . CAISESLDQPQHF TGTGCCATCAGTGAGTCGTTGGATCAGCCCCAGCATTTT
TRBJ2-7 TRBV18 few . CASSRETEQYF TGTGCCAGCTCAAGGGAGACCGAGCAGTACTTC
TRBJ2-7 TRBV28 few TRBD2 CASSALGGGSHEQYF TGTGCCAGCAGCGCGCTCGGGGGGGGGAGCCACGAGCAGTACTTC
TRBJ2-5 TRBV7-2 few TRBD2 CASSFSPSGGVPYF TGTGCCAGCAGCTTCTCTCCTAGCGGGGGGGTTCCGTACTTC
TRBJ1-2 TRBV7-9 few . CASSLGGDRANYGYTF TGTGCCAGCAGCTTAGGTGGGGATCGAGCTAACTATGGCTACACCTTC
TRBJ2-3 TRBV19 few . CAGVGGAGTDTQYF TGTGCCGGCGTCGGGGGAGCTGGCACAGATACGCAGTATTTT
TRBJ2-6 TRBV5-8 . . CASSLETGSGANVLTF TGTGCCAGCAGCTTGGAGACAGGCTCTGGGGCCAACGTCCTGACTTTC
TRBJ2-1 TRBV5-1 many TRBD2 CASSLEGTSLNEQFF TGCGCCAGCAGCTTGGAGGGGACTAGCCTCAATGAGCAGTTCTTC
TRBJ2-2 TRBV2 . . CASSRPTGRNTGELFF TGTGCCAGCAGCCGACCGACAGGCCGAAACACCGGGGAGCTGTTTTTT
TRBJ2-1 TRBV19 few TRBD2 CASTVTSGYNEQFF TGTGCCAGTACGGTGACTAGCGGATACAATGAGCAGTTCTTC
TRBJ2-1 TRBV19 few TRBD2 CASTRAGGPYNEQFF TGTGCCAGTACCCGAGCGGGAGGGCCCTACAATGAGCAGTTCTTC
TRBJ1-2 TRBV28 few . CASSPNAGYTF TGTGCCAGCAGTCCAAATGCTGGCTACACCTTC
TRBJ1-5 TRBV19 . . CASSTPRVRPQHF TGTGCCAGTAGTACTCCGCGGGTAAGGCCCCAGCATTTT
TRBJ1-2 TRBV18 . TRBD1 CASSPRQGVLLNYGYTF TGTGCCAGCTCACCACGACAGGGCGTCCTCCTTAACTATGGCTACACCTTC
TRBJ1-2 TRBV5-6 . . CASSLVSGQDGYTF TGTGCCAGCAGCTTGGTGTCAGGGCAGGATGGCTACACCTTC
TRBJ1-2 TRBV28 few . CASSEGQFYGYTF TGTGCCAGCAGTGAAGGACAGTTTTATGGCTACACCTTC
TRBJ2-5 TRBV7-2 many . CASSLSLGETQYF TGTGCCAGCAGCTTAAGTCTGGGTGAGACCCAGTACTTC
TRBJ2-5 TRBV5-5 . TRBD2 CASSLVLAGGFGETQYF TGTGCCAGCAGCTTGGTGCTAGCGGGAGGTTTTGGGGAGACCCAGTACTTC
TRBJ2-7 TRBV4-2 few . CASSLGLGSTPRSYEQYF TGTGCCAGCAGCCTCGGGTTAGGGAGTACTCCCCGCTCCTACGAGCAGTACTTC
TRBJ2-7 TRBV28 many . CASGPGGYEQYF TGTGCCAGCGGACCTGGGGGTTACGAGCAGTACTTC
TRBJ2-3 TRBV5-1 few . CASSLTSPTDTQYF TGCGCCAGCAGCTTAACTAGCCCCACAGATACGCAGTATTTT
TRBJ1-1 TRBV18 few TRBD1 CASSPRDREGTEAFF TGTGCCAGCTCACCCCGGGACAGGGAGGGCACTGAAGCTTTCTTT
TRBJ2-1 TRBV19 . TRBD2 CASSSRLAGVVEQFF TGTGCCAGTAGTTCCAGACTAGCGGGAGTGGTTGAGCAGTTCTTC
TRBJ2-3 TRBV19 . TRBD2 CASSIGTSGTDTQYF TGTGCCAGTAGTATCGGGACTAGCGGGACAGATACGCAGTATTTT
TRBJ2-3 TRBV29-1 few TRBD1 CSVSSDRESTDTQYF TGCAGCGTTAGCTCAGACAGGGAAAGCACAGATACGCAGTATTTT
TRBJ2-7 TRBV18 . TRBD1 CASSSGTGIYEQYF TGTGCCAGCTCATCCGGGACAGGGATCTACGAGCAGTACTTC
TRBJ2-3 TRBV4-2 . . CASSQVSTDLSTDTQYF TGTGCCAGCAGCCAAGTATCCACGGACCTTAGCACAGATACGCAGTATTTT
TRBJ2-7 TRBV15 few . CATSREVGQTYEQYF TGTGCCACCAGCAGAGAAGTGGGCCAGACCTACGAGCAGTACTTC
TRBJ2-7 TRBV15 . . CATSRDLANYEQYF TGTGCCACCAGCAGAGATCTAGCCAACTACGAGCAGTACTTC
TRBJ2-1 TRBV28 . TRBD2 CASSPTSGSRNEQFF TGTGCCAGCAGTCCAACGAGCGGGAGTAGGAATGAGCAGTTCTTC
TRBJ2-6 TRBV7-2 . . CASSLWRTAMANVLTF TGTGCCAGCAGCTTGTGGCGGACTGCCATGGCCAACGTCCTGACTTTC
TRBJ2-3 TRBV11-3 few TRBD2 CASSFGGRGGTDTQYF TGTGCCAGCAGCTTCGGCGGGAGGGGAGGCACAGATACGCAGTATTTT
TRBJ2-7 TRBV13 . TRBD2 CASRGGTYEQYF TGTGCCAGCCGGGGGGGTACCTACGAGCAGTACTTC
TRBJ2-5 TRBV9 . . CASSVGGITQETQYF TGTGCCAGCAGCGTAGGGGGCATTACCCAAGAGACCCAGTACTTC
TRBJ2-1 TRBV5-6 . TRBD2 CASSLERGLLGYNEQFF TGTGCCAGCAGCTTGGAGCGGGGACTTCTAGGGTACAATGAGCAGTTCTTC
TRBJ2-7 TRBV6-6 . . CASSYSEVLAEQYF TGTGCCAGCAGTTACTCGGAAGTGTTAGCCGAGCAGTACTTC
TRBJ2-3 TRBV18 . . CASSPPASGTDTQYF TGTGCCAGCTCACCACCGGCTAGTGGCACAGATACGCAGTATTTT
TRBJ1-1 TRBV6-5 . . CASTGQMNTEAFF TGTGCCAGCACCGGACAGATGAACACTGAAGCTTTCTTT
TRBJ2-6 TRBV18 few TRBD2 CASSPPGGSGANVLTF TGTGCCAGCTCACCACCCGGGGGGTCTGGGGCCAACGTCCTGACTTTC
TRBJ2-4 TRBV28 few . CASSLLRPWQYGNIQYF TGTGCCAGCAGTTTACTAAGGCCGTGGCAATATGGAAACATTCAGTACTTC
TRBJ2-5 TRBV5-1 . TRBD2 CASSLSLAGEETQYF TGCGCCAGCAGCCTTTCACTAGCGGGAGAAGAGACCCAGTACTTC
TRBJ2-3 TRBV29-1 few . CSWRSTDTQYF TGCAGCTGGCGTAGCACAGATACGCAGTATTTT
TRBJ2-6 TRBV7-2 few TRBD2 CASSLVGSGTGANVLTF TGTGCCAGCAGCTTAGTGGGTAGCGGGACCGGGGCCAACGTCCTGACTTTC
TRBJ2-2 TRBV2 few TRBD1 CASRTGVNTGELFF TGTGCCAGTAGGACAGGGGTGAACACCGGGGAGCTGTTTTTT
TRBJ2-2 TRBV7-9 few . CASSLVGGRTGELFF TGTGCCAGCAGCTTAGTCGGAGGAAGGACCGGGGAGCTGTTTTTT
TRBJ1-4 TRBV19 . . CASSIGQTNQKLFF TGTGCCAGTAGTATCGGCCAGACGAATCAAAAACTGTTTTTT
TRBJ2-1 TRBV11-3 . TRBD2 CASSFRDYGEQFF TGTGCCAGCAGCTTCCGGGACTACGGTGAGCAGTTCTTC
TRBJ2-3 TRBV7-2 . TRBD2 CASSLASGRRTDTQYF TGTGCCAGCAGCTTAGCTAGCGGGAGGCGCACAGATACGCAGTATTTT
TRBJ1-4 TRBV28 many . CASSSIATNEKLFF TGTGCCAGCAGTTCGATCGCAACTAATGAAAAACTGTTTTTT
TRBJ2-4 TRBV6-6 . TRBD1 CASSPGTANIQYF TGTGCCAGCAGTCCCGGGACAGCAAACATTCAGTACTTC
TRBJ2-7 TRBV7-3 few TRBD1 CASSFGRDSEQYF TGTGCCAGCAGCTTCGGCAGGGACAGCGAGCAGTACTTC
TRBJ2-7 TRBV6-5 few TRBD2 CASSYSGRAGYEQYF TGTGCCAGCAGTTACTCTGGGAGGGCGGGGTACGAGCAGTACTTC
TRBJ2-1 TRBV11-2 many TRBD2 CASSLRPRGLAGGEQFF TGTGCCAGCAGCTTACGGCCCAGGGGGCTAGCGGGAGGTGAGCAGTTCTTC
TRBJ1-3 TRBV4-1 . . CASSQDWGYSGNTIYF TGCGCCAGCAGCCAAGACTGGGGGTACTCTGGAAACACCATATATTTT
TRBJ2-7 TRBV6-1 few TRBD2 CASYSSGGEQYF TGTGCCAGTTACTCGAGCGGGGGCGAGCAGTACTTC
TRBJ2-5 TRBV7-2 few TRBD2 CASSLASAGGQRETQYF TGTGCCAGCAGCTTAGCTTCGGCGGGAGGCCAAAGGGAGACCCAGTACTTC